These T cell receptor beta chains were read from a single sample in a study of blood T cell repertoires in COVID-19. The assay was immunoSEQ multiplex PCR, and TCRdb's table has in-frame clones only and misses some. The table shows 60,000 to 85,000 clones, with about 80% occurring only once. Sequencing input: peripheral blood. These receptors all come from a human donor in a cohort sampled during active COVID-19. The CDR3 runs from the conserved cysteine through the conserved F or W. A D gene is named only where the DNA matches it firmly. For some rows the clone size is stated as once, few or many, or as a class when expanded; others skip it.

cdr3_aa: CASSLSGTSGYEQYF
cdr3_nt: TGTGCCAGCAGCCTCTCCGGGACTAGCGGTTACGAGCAGTACTTC
d_call: TRBD2
j_call: TRBJ2-7
clone_size: few
v_call: TRBV4-2

cdr3_aa: CASSQVQGVVVNYGYTF
cdr3_nt: TGCGCCAGCAGCCAAGTCCAGGGGGTAGTAGTAAACTATGGCTACACCTTC
d_call: TRBD1
j_call: TRBJ1-2
clone_size: .
v_call: TRBV4-1

cdr3_aa: CAWSTGAGTGELFF
cdr3_nt: TGTGCCTGGAGTACAGGGGCGGGTACCGGGGAGCTGTTTTTT
d_call: TRBD1
j_call: TRBJ2-2
clone_size: .
v_call: TRBV30

cdr3_aa: CASSLAGSASGTDTQYF
cdr3_nt: TGTGCCAGCAGCTTAGCCGGGTCCGCTAGCGGAACAGATACGCAGTATTTT
d_call: TRBD2
j_call: TRBJ2-3
clone_size: medium-sized
v_call: TRBV7-2

cdr3_aa: CASSLSYRGLEAFF
cdr3_nt: TGTGCCAGCAGCTTAAGCTATAGGGGGCTCGAGGCTTTCTTT
d_call: TRBD1
j_call: TRBJ1-1
clone_size: .
v_call: TRBV11-2

cdr3_aa: CASSLDSYNQPQHF
cdr3_nt: TGTGCCAGCAGCTTGGACAGCTACAATCAGCCCCAGCATTTT
d_call: .
j_call: TRBJ1-5
clone_size: .
v_call: TRBV7-2

cdr3_aa: CASSFGPNSYEQYF
cdr3_nt: TGCGCCAGCAGCTTTGGGCCCAACTCCTACGAGCAGTACTTC
d_call: .
j_call: TRBJ2-7
clone_size: .
v_call: TRBV5-1

cdr3_aa: CASSKEAYQGNTIYF
cdr3_nt: TGTGCCAGCAGCAAGGAGGCGTATCAGGGAAACACCATATATTTT
d_call: .
j_call: TRBJ1-3
clone_size: .
v_call: TRBV5-4

cdr3_aa: CAISGGQGEGQFF
cdr3_nt: TGTGCCATCAGTGGCGGACAGGGGGAGGGGCAGTTCTTC
d_call: TRBD1
j_call: TRBJ2-1
clone_size: .
v_call: TRBV10-3

cdr3_aa: CASSLTSKSSYEQYF
cdr3_nt: TGTGCCAGCAGCCTGACTTCTAAAAGCTCCTACGAGCAGTACTTC
d_call: .
j_call: TRBJ2-7
clone_size: few
v_call: TRBV11-2

cdr3_aa: CASSPGQGQRPQHF
cdr3_nt: TGTGCCAGCAGCCCCGGACAGGGTCAAAGGCCCCAGCATTTT
d_call: TRBD1
j_call: TRBJ1-5
clone_size: .
v_call: TRBV6-5

cdr3_aa: CASSETQGWEETQYF
cdr3_nt: TGTGCCAGCAGTGAAACCCAGGGGTGGGAAGAGACCCAGTACTTC
d_call: .
j_call: TRBJ2-5
clone_size: .
v_call: TRBV6-1

cdr3_aa: CASSLGTGSGSQPQHF
cdr3_nt: TGTGCCAGCAGCTTAGGAACAGGATCGGGCAGTCAGCCCCAGCATTTT
d_call: .
j_call: TRBJ1-5
clone_size: .
v_call: TRBV7-2

cdr3_aa: CASSWGQGSTEAFF
cdr3_nt: TGTGCCAGCAGCTGGGGACAGGGGAGCACTGAAGCTTTCTTT
d_call: TRBD1
j_call: TRBJ1-1
clone_size: .
v_call: TRBV11-1

cdr3_aa: CASSPTGTGFYEQYF
cdr3_nt: TGTGCCAGCTCACCAACCGGGACAGGGTTCTACGAGCAGTACTTC
d_call: TRBD1
j_call: TRBJ2-7
clone_size: .
v_call: TRBV18

cdr3_aa: CASSLGSGRPYEQYF
cdr3_nt: TGCGCCAGCAGCTTGGGTAGCGGGAGACCCTACGAGCAGTACTTC
d_call: TRBD2
j_call: TRBJ2-7
clone_size: once
v_call: TRBV5-1

cdr3_aa: CASRGTDYEQYF
cdr3_nt: TGTGCCAGCAGGGGGACAGACTACGAGCAGTACTTC
d_call: TRBD1
j_call: TRBJ2-7
clone_size: .
v_call: TRBV2

cdr3_aa: CASSRRDRNYGYTF
cdr3_nt: TGTGCCAGCAGTCGAAGGGACAGGAACTATGGCTACACCTTC
d_call: TRBD1
j_call: TRBJ1-2
clone_size: .
v_call: TRBV27

cdr3_aa: CASSPGLSTDTQYF
cdr3_nt: TGTGCCAGCAGCCCAGGGTTGAGCACAGATACGCAGTATTTT
d_call: .
j_call: TRBJ2-3
clone_size: .
v_call: TRBV7-2

cdr3_aa: CASSLVRTGGGYEQYF
cdr3_nt: TGTGCCAGCAGCTTAGTCCGGACAGGGGGCGGTTACGAGCAGTACTTC
d_call: TRBD1
j_call: TRBJ2-7
clone_size: .
v_call: TRBV11-2

cdr3_aa: CASVPRGMGYTF
cdr3_nt: TGTGCCAGCGTCCCCCGGGGGATGGGCTACACCTTC
d_call: .
j_call: TRBJ1-2
clone_size: few
v_call: TRBV2

cdr3_aa: CAWKPDSSYEQYF
cdr3_nt: TGTGCCTGGAAACCGGACAGCTCCTACGAGCAGTACTTC
d_call: .
j_call: TRBJ2-7
clone_size: .
v_call: TRBV30

cdr3_aa: CASSLPRGARLSYGYTF
cdr3_nt: TGTGCCAGCAGCCTCCCCCGGGGGGCCCGCCTTAGCTATGGCTACACCTTC
d_call: .
j_call: TRBJ1-2
clone_size: few
v_call: TRBV4-2

cdr3_aa: CASSRMTGEGVQPQHF
cdr3_nt: TGTGCCAGCAGCAGAATGACAGGGGAGGGAGTTCAGCCCCAGCATTTT
d_call: TRBD1
j_call: TRBJ1-5
clone_size: .
v_call: TRBV5-6

cdr3_aa: CASSGQGIGGTNEKLFF
cdr3_nt: TGTGCCAGCAGCGGACAGGGAATTGGAGGGACTAATGAAAAACTGTTTTTT
d_call: TRBD1
j_call: TRBJ1-4
clone_size: .
v_call: TRBV13

cdr3_aa: CASSTRASGSLEQFF
cdr3_nt: TGTGCCAGTAGTACCCGGGCTAGCGGGTCCTTGGAGCAGTTCTTC
d_call: TRBD2
j_call: TRBJ2-1
clone_size: few
v_call: TRBV19

cdr3_aa: CASSIQVSGGNEQFF
cdr3_nt: TGTGCCAGTAGTATCCAGGTCTCCGGGGGCAATGAGCAGTTCTTC
d_call: .
j_call: TRBJ2-1
clone_size: .
v_call: TRBV19

cdr3_aa: CASSEQQGFGYTF
cdr3_nt: TGTGCCAGCAGTGAACAACAGGGCTTTGGCTACACCTTC
d_call: .
j_call: TRBJ1-2
clone_size: .
v_call: TRBV25-1

cdr3_aa: CASSPSWALDRGNQPQHF
cdr3_nt: TGTGCCAGCAGTCCATCATGGGCACTGGACAGGGGCAATCAGCCCCAGCATTTT
d_call: TRBD1
j_call: TRBJ1-5
clone_size: .
v_call: TRBV28

cdr3_aa: CASSQPGQGSVVQYF
cdr3_nt: TGTGCCAGCAGTCAACCGGGACAGGGGAGCGTAGTTCAGTACTTC
d_call: TRBD1
j_call: TRBJ2-4
clone_size: .
v_call: TRBV25-1

cdr3_aa: CASGDSHMNTEAFF
cdr3_nt: TGTGCCAGCGGGGACAGCCACATGAACACTGAAGCTTTCTTT
d_call: TRBD1
j_call: TRBJ1-1
clone_size: .
v_call: TRBV10-3